This passage covers 4 T cell receptor beta chains from one sample sequenced in a study of blood T cells in healthy people across ages. With a J-beta primer mix and a sample-barcoded 5' primer, a second PCR ran about 7 to 12 cycles. TCRdb re-called the 5' RACE reads through MiXCR, storing one row per CDR3 protein. The sample consists of around 1,500,000 distinct CDR3 sequences, 42% of them appearing once. Material: blood. These receptors were collected from a woman aged 18-35 years in good health.

The chain employs TRBV6-5 and TRBJ2-7; 8 bases align to TRBD1. The CDR3 contains 14 residues. Germline lookup yields CDR1 MNHEY and CDR2 SVGAGI. V lost 6 bases, J lost 2 bases, and 6 bases stayed unmatched. The CDR3 coding sequence is TGTGCCAGCAGCCCGACACAGGGGGCCTACGAGCAGTACTTC. It translates to CASSPTQGAYEQYF.

A single count supports this clonotype. This chain joins TRBV6-5 and TRBJ1-6, with 10 bases that match TRBD1. This CDR3 has 16 amino acids. With 2 bases clipped from V and 9 bases from J, the junction kept 7 bases outside the gene matches. Germline V gives CDR1 MNHEY, CDR2 SVGAGI. CDR3 DNA sequence: TGTGCCAGCAGTTACGGAGGACAGGGGGTTAGTTCACCCCTCCACTTT. Translation gives CASSYGGQGVSSPLHF.

This rearrangement joins TRBV6-5 to TRBJ2-1; D gene uncertain. The V gene lost 8 bases and the J gene lost 7 bases, with 9 bases spanning the gap. Germline CDR1 is MNHEY and CDR2 is SVGAGI. The CDR3 has 11 amino acids. CDR3 DNA sequence: TGTGCCAGCCTCCTTGGGAATGAGCAGTTCTTC. Translation gives CASLLGNEQFF.

V usage is TRBV7-6 and J usage is TRBJ2-3, with 9 bases lining up with TRBD2. This CDR3 spans 18 amino acids. Germline V gives CDR1 SGHVS, CDR2 FNYEAQ. V gave up 1 base and J gave up 2 bases; unmatched junction bases: 10. The CDR3 loop is CASSLVVAGARITDTQYF. The CDR3 region has the DNA TGTGCCAGCAGCTTAGTGGTAGCGGGAGCACGCATCACAGATACGCAGTATTTT.